This T cell receptor (beta chain) was sequenced for a study of blood T cell repertoires in COVID-19. Looking at the study overall: Both acute and convalescent COVID-19 samples were obtained from the United States, Italy and Spain. PBMCs, B-cell-depleted T cells, or T cells provided the cDNA or gDNA that made up the material.

The CDR3 is 14 residues long. Between the trimmed V and J ends, which lost 3 bases and 3 bases, there was a span of 13 bases. Looked up from germline, CDR1 is SGHNT and CDR2 is YYREEE (reference sequence). Original processing notes: Reference gene primer amplification yielded estimated nucleated cell counts. Assay used: immunoSEQ multiplex PCR; TCRdb lists only in-frame clones, some missing. Clonal size and the V and J genes are those of that table, whereas D and trimming came from the DNA. The sample lists more than 80,000 clones, 86% seen once, with 1.5% to 2% in the top ten. This clonotype was obtained from a man aged 80 or over with acute or convalescent COVID-19. The sequencing sample was made of peripheral blood. The chain joins TRBV5-4 to TRBJ2-7; D perhaps matches TRBD1 (5 bases). The CDR3 DNA sequence: TGTGCCAGCAGCTGGGGCAACAGAATCTACGAGCAGTACTTC. Its protein is CASSWGNRIYEQYF.